This T cell receptor beta chain was obtained from a study of T-cell memory formation after mild COVID-19. At the level of the study: Clustering of TCRs was largely donor specific.

Study-level results: Of the contracting clones, CD4+ ones lay mainly in CM and EM, and CD8+ ones in EMRA. Second-wave clones reaching peak frequency on day 37 lacked confirmed SARS-CoV-2 specificity.

In its sample, this clonotype was seen a few times. Antigen specificity is unknown. TCRdb reprocessed the 5' RACE reads with MiXCR, giving one entry per CDR3 protein. The sample lists about 270,000 distinct CDR3 sequences; approximately 18% were seen once. The TCR originated in a man aged 18 to 30 who had mild COVID-19 (a few samples of this study predate the infection). Cell type and time point are not known. Sequences were obtained from PBMCs or a T cell subset sorted from them (not recorded which).

The CDR3 here is CSGTGSLTGELFF. CDR3 nucleotides: TGCAGCGGAACCGGGTCACTCACCGGGGAGCTGTTTTTT. The J gene is TRBJ2-2, the V gene TRBV29-1; D is ambiguous. This CDR3 has 13 residues. V lost 7 bases and J lost 4, with 13 bases in between. Germline values: CDR1 SQVTM, CDR2 ANQGSEA.